Each of the 8 T cell receptor beta chains below was sequenced from the same sample in a study of T cells after yellow fever vaccination (dated by TCRdb to between 2019 and 2020). The library was prepared using 5' RACE. Sequencing was performed on an Illumina HiSeq 2500. TCRdb reprocessing: public reads trimmed at Q25 with fastp, clones called with MiXCR, in-frame beta chains kept. Each CDR3 protein gets just one entry, which takes the most common genes and DNA from the rows behind it. The table for this sample lists roughly 180,000 distinct CDR3 sequences; approximately 6.2% of them were counted only once. The ten largest clones capture 2.5% to 3.5% of the sample. In the paper's terms, the treatment or condition label means: live attenuated yellow fever vaccine strain. Sequences were derived from CD4+ T cells sorted from PBMCs, sampled on the day of the first yellow fever vaccination. The receptors were sampled from a man between 18 and 35 years old who received the YFV17D yellow fever vaccine.

The CDR3 nucleotides read TGTGCCACCAGTGCGGCCGGGGAGCTGTTTTTT. Translated, it gives CATSAAGELFF. The rearrangement joins TRBV24-1 to TRBJ2-2; no reliable D call. Germline loops: CDR1 KGHDR, CDR2 SFDVKD. V lost 5 bases and J 6 bases, leaving 3 bases between the germline ends. The CDR3 is 11 amino acids.

This clonotype was detected a few times. The rearrangement links TRBV5-4 to TRBJ2-1; tentatively, D is TRBD1 or TRBD2 (5 bases each). V was cut by 4 bases and J by 7 bases, with 9 bases left in between. From germline, CDR1 is SGHNT and CDR2 YYREEE (reference sequence). There are 12 residues in the CDR3. In DNA form, the CDR3 reads TGTGCCAGCAGCCGGGACGTGAATGAGCAGTTCTTC. Translation gives CASSRDVNEQFF. Drawing the rest from reference TRBV5-4 and TRBJ2-1, the complete variable domain is ETGVTQSPTHLIKTRGQQVTLRCSSQSGHNTVSWYQQALGQGPQFIFQYYREEENGRGNFPPRFSGLQFPNYSSELNVNALELDDSALYLCASSRDVNEQFFGPGTRLTVL.

The rearrangement joins TRBV7-9 to TRBJ2-3; TRBD2 matches at 8 bases. The CDR3 loop spans 14 amino acids. Trimming took 3 bases from V and 4 from J; bases not matched to a gene: 3. The germline V gene encodes CDR1 SEHNR and CDR2 FQNEAQ (reference sequence). The CDR3 loop is CASSFSGVADTQYF. Here the CDR3 DNA reads TGTGCCAGCAGCTTTAGCGGGGTCGCAGATACGCAGTATTTT.

Ten or more counts support this clonotype. The V call is TRBV5-1, the J call TRBJ2-5, with D hard to call. The CDR3 is made up of 15 amino acids. The V gene lost 0 bases and the J gene lost 0 bases, with 9 bases spanning the gap. Germline CDR1 reads SGHRS; CDR2 reads YFSETQ. CDR3 protein: CASSLGVSYQETQYF. The CDR3 DNA reads as TGCGCCAGCAGCTTGGGGGTCAGCTACCAAGAGACCCAGTACTTC.

The rearrangement joins TRBV2 to TRBJ1-2; D might be TRBD1 (6 bases). Germline V CDR1 and CDR2: SNHLY, FYNNEI. Trimming removed 10 bases from V and 8 bases from J, with 17 bases in between. The CDR3 is made up of 12 amino acids. CDR3 nucleotide sequence: TGTGCCATCAGGTGGGGGGCTCAAGGCTACACCTTC. Its translation: CAIRWGAQGYTF.

This clonotype was recorded many times. CDR3 in amino acids: CASSSLSYEQYF. CDR3 in DNA: TGTGCCAGCAGCTCCCTCTCCTACGAGCAGTACTTC. The chain joins TRBV5-4 to TRBJ2-7; D unresolved. There are 12 residues in the CDR3. From germline, CDR1 is SGHNT and CDR2 YYREEE (reference sequence). Trimming removed 3 bases from V and 0 bases from J, with 4 bases in between.

The rearrangement joins TRBV15 to TRBJ2-6; D perhaps matches TRBD2 (7 bases). The CDR3 spans 14 residues. The V end was cut by 9 bases, the J end by 4 bases, with 13 bases between. Per germline, CDR1 LNHNV and CDR2 YYDKDF (reference sequence). The CDR3 DNA reads as TGTGCCACGGGGGGGGGGCCCGGGGCCAACGTCCTGACTTTC. Translated, it gives CATGGGPGANVLTF.

This clonotype showed up many times. The CDR3 spells CASSFILAGGEQFF. The CDR3 nucleotides read TGTGCCAGCAGCTTTATACTAGCGGGGGGTGAGCAGTTCTTC. The rearrangement links TRBV11-2 to TRBJ2-1; 12 nucleotides agree with TRBD2. In germline, CDR1 is SGHAT, CDR2 FQNNGV. Trimming took 3 bases from V and 9 from J; bases not matched to a gene: 3. CDR3 length: 14 amino acids.